One and the same sample provided the 15 T cell receptor beta chains below, sequenced in a study of blood T cell repertoires in COVID-19. Assay used: immunoSEQ multiplex PCR; TCRdb lists only in-frame clones, some missing. The sample holds 390,000 or so clones; about 89% are singletons and the top ten take approximately 3%. Material: peripheral blood. These receptors were obtained from a woman aged 30 to 39 with COVID-19, enrolled during active disease.

Concerning this clone itself: At the DNA level, this CDR3 is encoded by other sequences in the same sample as well. CDR3 DNA: TGTGCCAGCAGCGTTTCAGGGAGCACAGATACGCAGTATTTT. This translates into CASSVSGSTDTQYF. This sequence joins TRBV9 and TRBJ2-3; perhaps TRBD1 as D (5 bases). This CDR3 is 14 amino acids long. The V end was cut by 2 bases, the J end by 0 bases, with 7 bases between. CDR1 is SGDLS, CDR2 YYNGEE, per germline.

The V and J genes are TRBV24-1 and TRBJ2-3; D is perhaps TRBD2 (6 bases). Trimming took off 0 bases at V and 3 bases at J, with 21 bases between the two ends. The germline V gene encodes CDR1 KGHDR and CDR2 SFDVKD. The length of the CDR3 is 19 residues. CDR3 protein: CATSDLADRERDLTDTQYF. DNA of the CDR3: TGTGCCACCAGTGATTTGGCGGACCGGGAGAGAGATTTGACAGATACGCAGTATTTT.

This clone was recorded only once. The J gene is TRBJ1-5, the V gene TRBV19, with TRBD1 matching over 8 bases. This CDR3 region has 17 residues. After removal of 7 bases from V and 5 bases from J, the junction contained 16 bases not matched to a gene. CDR1 LNHDA and CDR2 SQIVND come from the germline V gene (reference sequence). CDR3 amino acids: CASTRDRSPVSYQPQHF. The CDR3 coding sequence is TGTGCCAGTACCCGGGACAGGTCCCCGGTAAGCTATCAGCCCCAGCATTTT.

The V and J genes are TRBV6-8 and TRBJ2-7; D is unclear. This CDR3 is built from 15 residues. Germline values: CDR1 MNHGY, CDR2 SAAAGT. V gave up 5 bases and J gave up 3 bases, with 17 bases separating them. This chain's CDR3 is CASSRFRNLNYEQYF. CDR3 sequence (DNA): TGTGCCAGCAGTCGGTTCAGGAACCTCAACTACGAGCAGTACTTC.

The gene calls are TRBV3-1 (or the pseudogene TRBV3-2) and TRBJ2-1, with a weak D call TRBD1 (6 bases). Germline V lookup: CDR1 LGHDT, CDR2 YNNKEL (reference sequence). The V and J ends lost 5 bases and 7 bases respectively, with 9 bases between them. The CDR3 totals 12 residues. The CDR3 sequence: CASSFTGNEQFF. The DNA of the CDR3 is TGTGCCAGCAGCTTCACAGGGAATGAGCAGTTCTTC.

The chain joins TRBV18 to TRBJ2-7; 9 bases align to TRBD1. V was clipped by 3 bases and J by 3 bases; unmatched bases: 6. CDR1 is KGHSH, CDR2 LQKENI, per germline. CDR3 length equals 15 residues. The CDR3 loop reads CASSPPGQGNYEQYF. CDR3 DNA sequence: TGTGCCAGCTCACCCCCGGGACAGGGAAACTACGAGCAGTACTTC.

This clone came up once. V usage is TRBV4-3 and J usage is TRBJ1-2; TRBD1 matches at 7 bases. The CDR3 has 18 residues. The V gene end was trimmed by 0 bases and the J gene end by 4 bases; junction bases not matched to a gene: 14. Germline values: CDR1 LGHNA, CDR2 YSLEER. CDR3 sequence (DNA): TGCGCCAGCAGCCAAGATTTTAGACAGGGCGGCTGGGGCTATGGCTACACCTTC. This translates into CASSQDFRQGGWGYGYTF.

V gene TRBV3-1 (or the pseudogene TRBV3-2) combines with J gene TRBJ2-5; tentatively, D is TRBD2 (7 bases). Germline V gene data show CDR1 as LGHDT and CDR2 as YNNKEL (reference sequence). Trimming removed 4 bases from V and 6 bases from J, with 15 bases in between. CDR3 length: 14 residues. This CDR3 is CASSRGGPQQTQYF. DNA of the CDR3: TGTGCCAGCAGCCGGGGGGGCCCGCAACAGACCCAGTACTTC.

V and J are TRBV5-1 and TRBJ2-1; 9 bases are shared with TRBD1. In germline, CDR1 is SGHRS, CDR2 YFSETQ. The CDR3 loop spans 16 amino acids. The trim removed 3 bases at V and 4 bases at J, leaving 8 bases unmatched. The CDR3 loop is CASSSAGTGSYNEQFF. CDR3 nucleotide sequence: TGCGCCAGCAGCTCTGCCGGGACAGGGAGTTACAATGAGCAGTTCTTC.

This sequence joins TRBV7-2 and TRBJ2-2; 11 bases align to TRBD2. Trimming cost V 2 bases and J 6 bases; bases outside gene matches: 5. CDR1 and CDR2 from the germline V gene are SGHTA and FQGNSA. The CDR3 runs to 16 residues. The CDR3 nucleotides are TGTGCCAGCAGCTTACTTGTGACTAGCGGGGCCGGGGAGCTGTTTTTT. Translated, it gives CASSLLVTSGAGELFF.

This chain links TRBV9 with TRBJ1-6; TRBD1 matches 8 bases. Germline V CDR1 and CDR2: SGDLS, YYNGEE. J was trimmed by 8 bases and V by 2 bases; bases with no gene match: 6. The CDR3 runs 15 residues. For the CDR3, the DNA is TGTGCCAGCAGCGTCGAACAGGGGGACCATTCACCCCTCCACTTT. It is translated as CASSVEQGDHSPLHF.

V usage is TRBV6-5 and J usage is TRBJ1-1, with 9 bases lining up with TRBD1. J was trimmed by 6 bases and V by 6 bases; bases with no gene match: 5. There are 13 residues in the CDR3. Looked up from germline, CDR1 is MNHEY and CDR2 is SVGAGI. This CDR3 reads CASSTGGDAEAFF. The DNA of the CDR3 is TGTGCCAGCAGCACAGGGGGCGACGCTGAAGCTTTCTTT.

CDR3 region: CASRQTTNEKLFF. CDR3 nucleotide sequence: TGTGCCAGCAGACAAACAACTAATGAAAAACTGTTTTTT. The chain joins TRBV7-8 to TRBJ1-4; unclear D gene. CDR1 is SGHVS, CDR2 FQNEAQ, per germline. The CDR3 covers 13 residues. Trimming cost V 6 bases and J 0 bases, with 5 bases left between them.

This chain's CDR3 is CATSRDGGTDYGYTF. CDR3 nucleotides: TGTGCCACCAGCAGAGATGGTGGGACAGACTATGGCTACACCTTC. This chain joins TRBV15 and TRBJ1-2; the match to TRBD1 covers 7 bases. With 0 bases clipped from V and 3 bases from J, the junction kept 4 bases outside the gene matches. Germline-derived CDR1 and CDR2 are LNHNV and YYDKDF (reference sequence). The CDR3 has 15 residues.

This rearrangement joins TRBV13 to TRBJ2-3, with 13 bases lining up with TRBD2. Germline V lookup: CDR1 PRHDT, CDR2 FYEKMQ (reference sequence). V shed 4 bases, J shed 5 bases, and the junction held 3 bases outside the gene matches. The CDR3 extends over 15 amino acids. The CDR3 bases are TGTGCCAGCAGCTCCTGGACTAGCGGGAGAGATACGCAGTATTTT. Amino acids: CASSSWTSGRDTQYF.